This section outlines one T cell receptor beta chain sequence together with its context. Its antigen is undetermined. The TCR beta libraries were generated through quantitative 5'-RACE incorporating molecular barcodes. TCRdb analysed the 5' RACE reads with MiXCR anew, one entry per CDR3 protein. The sample carries approximately 220,000 distinct CDR3 sequences, 15% to 20% recorded once. The sample belongs to a study of CD8 T cells in ankylosing spondylitis. Study-wide results and limits: Reports say disease-linked clones showed up significantly more in matched ankylosing spondylitis synovial fluid. Blood from ankylosing spondylitis patients appeared to carry a characteristic roughly 8-variant TCR beta motif.

The TCR sequence derives from a male donor with ankylosing spondylitis. What was sequenced was blood, either unsorted or a sorted T cell fraction (not recorded which).

CDR3 bases: TGTGCCAGCAGCTACACAGGGGAAAGGGACACCGGGGAGCTGTTTTTT. Translating gives CASSYTGERDTGELFF. The chain combines TRBV11-2 with TRBJ2-2, with 7 positions matching TRBD1. The J segment lost 3 bases and the V segment lost 4 bases, leaving 8 bases of the junction unmatched. Germline V gives CDR1 SGHAT, CDR2 FQNNGV. This CDR3 comprises 16 residues.